This T cell receptor beta chain was identified in a study of blood T cells in healthy people across ages. No fewer than 7 million PBMCs went into each sample. Overall study findings and caveats: Per million T cells, TCR beta diversity dropped roughly linearly as age increased. Both naive CD4+ cell counts and diversity were greater in long-lived donors than in aged donors.

Next came a second PCR, run for about 7 to 12 cycles, which used a sample-barcoded 5' primer along with a J-beta primer mix. Each cDNA was tagged by a template-switch adaptor containing 12 random nucleotides. TCRdb reprocessed the 5' RACE reads via MiXCR and lists one record per CDR3 protein. The sample lists around 320,000 distinct CDR3 sequences, roughly 26% occurring once. Germline lookup yields CDR1 SEHNR and CDR2 FQNEAQ (reference sequence). This CDR3 has 15 amino acids. V dropped 4 bases and J dropped 7; count of bases not matched to a gene: 11. As concerns this clonotype: The antigen remains unidentified.

The sample consisted of blood. This receptor was obtained from a woman in her 70s in good health. The V call is TRBV7-9, the J call TRBJ2-3, with 7 bases fitting TRBD1. The CDR3 protein is CASSSQRGPGNTQYF. The CDR3 DNA follows: TGTGCCAGCAGCTCGCAAAGGGGGCCTGGGAATACGCAGTATTTT.